This TCR beta chain was documented in a study of blood T cell repertoires in COVID-19. Study in general: COVID-19 samples collected from the United States, Italy and Spain covered acute and convalescent phases. The cDNA or gDNA used as material had been derived from T cells, B-cell-depleted T cells, or PBMCs.

Clones were sequenced by immunoSEQ multiplex PCR, and TCRdb holds only the in-frame ones, with some missing. Counted here are hundreds of thousands of clones, roughly 82% occurring once; the ten biggest clones make up around 5%. Germline CDR1 and CDR2: LGHDT and YNNKEL (reference sequence). The CDR3 spans 14 residues. The sample taken for sequencing was peripheral blood. The source is a woman in her 70s with acute or convalescent COVID-19. V and J are TRBV3-1 (or the pseudogene TRBV3-2) and TRBJ1-1; D perhaps matches TRBD1 (6 bases). CDR3 DNA: TGTGCGCTAAAGGACAGCTTCATGAACACTGAAGCTTTCTTT. It codes for CALKDSFMNTEAFF.